Listed here are 14 T cell receptor beta chains from one sample, sequenced in a study of blood T cell repertoires in COVID-19. The repertoire was sequenced with immunoSEQ multiplex PCR; TCRdb's copy has only in-frame clones and lacks some. The table lists about 130,000 clones, roughly 75% of them singletons. The sequencing input was PBMCs or T cells enriched from blood (not recorded which). These receptors were taken from a woman aged 45-60 years who had recovered from COVID-19.

The J gene is TRBJ2-7, the V gene TRBV2, with 9 bases aligning to TRBD2. This CDR3 has 17 amino acids. V shed 3 bases and J 4 bases; nucleotides not matched to a gene: 13. The germline V gene has CDR1 SNHLY and CDR2 FYNNEI. CDR3 in amino acids: CASSDPPSGGPEYEQYF. CDR3 DNA sequence: TGTGCCAGCAGTGACCCACCGAGCGGGGGGCCGGAATACGAGCAGTACTTC.

Notes on this clone: The junction and the germline gene differ at one end; a read error may be behind it. The J gene is TRBJ1-2, the V gene TRBV9; perhaps TRBD1 as D (5 bases). This CDR3 contains 12 residues. Germline loops: CDR1 SGDLS, CDR2 YYNGEE. CDR3 loop: CASSVDQGSMGF. The DNA of the CDR3 is TGTGCCAGCAGCGTTGACCAGGGCTCCATGGGCTTC.

This clone has only a few counts. CDR3: CASRRTESYGYTF. Written as DNA, the CDR3 is TGTGCCAGCAGGCGTACAGAATCCTATGGCTACACCTTC. The chain employs TRBV5-6 and TRBJ1-2; D unclear. Deletions cut 5 bases from V and 4 bases from J, with 12 bases between. The V gene's germline CDR1 is SGHDT and CDR2 YYEEEE. This CDR3 has 13 residues.

This rearrangement joins TRBV18 to TRBJ1-2; the D is unclear. The germline V gene encodes CDR1 KGHSH and CDR2 LQKENI. The CDR3 contains 15 residues. V was shortened by 2 bases and J by 4 bases, with 14 bases between the two germline ends. The CDR3 DNA is TGTGCCAGCTCACCAGATGGGGAGGGAAGCTATGGCTACACCTTC. This codes for CASSPDGEGSYGYTF.

The rearrangement joins TRBV5-4 to TRBJ1-1, with D hard to call. CDR3 length: 11 residues. Trimming took off 5 bases at V and 7 bases at J, with 9 bases between the two ends. The V gene's germline CDR1 is SGHNT and CDR2 YYREEE (reference sequence). CDR3 nucleotide sequence: TGTGCCAGCAGGTATGCGGGTGAAGCTTTCTTT. This sequence encodes CASRYAGEAFF.

This clone showed up just a few times. The CDR3 reads CASSPIPTGTGNTIYF. As DNA, the CDR3 is TGTGCCAGCAGCCCAATCCCGACAGGGACTGGAAACACCATATATTTT. The genes are TRBV11-2 and TRBJ1-3; 7 bases match TRBD1. The J segment lost 2 bases and the V segment lost 5 bases, leaving 9 bases of the junction unmatched. Germline V gene lookup returns CDR1 SGHAT and CDR2 FQNNGV. The CDR3 sequence is 16 residues long.

The CDR3 region has the DNA TGTGCCAGCAGTGACCGTAATAATCCCCGGGACAGGGATGTTGATGGTAATCAGCCCCAGCATTTT. This sequence encodes CASSDRNNPRDRDVDGNQPQHF. The gene calls are TRBV6-4 and TRBJ1-5; 9 bases agree with TRBD1. The CDR3 is 22 residues long. From germline, CDR1 is MRHNA and CDR2 SNTAGT. V gave up 2 bases and J gave up 4 bases; unmatched junction bases: 24.

The V and J genes are TRBV7-9 and TRBJ1-4; a weak D match, TRBD1 (6 bases). Trimming stripped 4 bases from V and 3 bases from J, with 9 bases between. There are 14 residues in the CDR3. Germline V CDR1 and CDR2: SEHNR, FQNEAQ (reference sequence). The CDR3 protein is CASSWGQANEKLFF. DNA for the CDR3: TGTGCCAGCAGCTGGGGGCAGGCTAATGAAAAACTGTTTTTT.

The rearrangement joins TRBV2 to TRBJ1-6; TRBD1 matches at 11 bases. The V gene end was trimmed by 5 bases and the J gene end by 6 bases; junction bases not matched to a gene: 6. The germline V gene has CDR1 SNHLY and CDR2 FYNNEI. The CDR3 has 16 amino acids. CDR3 in DNA: TGTGCCAGCAGTTTAGGACAGGGGGCCATTAATTCACCCCTCCACTTT. As protein: CASSLGQGAINSPLHF.

This rearrangement joins TRBV7-2 to TRBJ1-2, with 7 bases fitting TRBD1. Trimming at V came to 6 bases and at J to 2 bases, leaving 6 bases not matched to a gene. CDR3 length: 14 residues. Germline V CDR1 and CDR2: SGHTA, FQGNSA. The CDR3, as DNA: TGTGCCAGCAGTCGGGACAGAACGAACTATGGCTACACCTTC. Amino acids: CASSRDRTNYGYTF.

The rearrangement uses TRBV3-1 (or the pseudogene TRBV3-2) and TRBJ2-1; TRBD2 agrees at 11 bases. The trim removed 4 bases at V and 8 bases at J, leaving 7 bases unmatched. The CDR3 loop spans 15 amino acids. The germline CDR1 and CDR2 sequences are LGHDT and YNNKEL (reference sequence). The CDR3 sequence is CASSPLAGGFDEQFF. The CDR3 DNA follows: TGTGCCAGCAGCCCTCTAGCGGGGGGTTTCGATGAGCAGTTCTTC.

CDR3 DNA sequence: TGTGCCAGCAGTTTATTTCGGGGGGGAAGTTGGAACACTGAAGCTTTCTTT. It specifies CASSLFRGGSWNTEAFF. This chain links TRBV28 with TRBJ1-1; tentatively, D is TRBD1 (5 bases). Germline CDR1 is MDHEN and CDR2 is SYDVKM. The CDR3 length is 17 residues. The V end was cut by 1 base, the J end by 1 base, with 16 bases between.

This clone was detected once. V usage is TRBV5-1 and J usage is TRBJ1-4; perhaps TRBD1 as D (5 bases). Germline loops: CDR1 SGHRS, CDR2 YFSETQ. This CDR3 contains 14 residues. V lost 0 bases, J lost 4 bases, and 7 bases lay in between. CDR3 sequence (DNA): TGCGCCAGCAGCTTGGCAGGGTATAATGAAAAACTGTTTTTT. Residues: CASSLAGYNEKLFF.

This clone was seen just once. The gene calls are TRBV12-3 or TRBV12-4 and TRBJ2-1, with TRBD1 matching over 9 bases. The ends lost 3 bases at V and 9 bases at J; junction bases unmatched: 3. The CDR3 runs to 13 residues. The CDR3 loop is CASSLGTGSEQFF. The DNA for the CDR3 is TGTGCCAGCAGTTTGGGGACAGGGAGTGAGCAGTTCTTC.